This TCR beta chain was recorded in a study of shared clonotypes between healthy human individuals (dated by TCRdb to between 2020 and 2021). Regarding the research as a whole: A few men and two women, aged 18 to 49 years, made up the cohort. To increase sequencing depth and limit assay-specific biases, TCR repertoire library preparation and sequencing were carried out by different laboratories using diverse techniques. Leukapheresis yielded between about 0.9 and 9 billion PBMCs per donor. For each donor, three plates each were used for CD4 naive and CD4 memory, two plates were used for CD8 naive, and one plate was used for CD8 memory. Blood TCR repertoires of several healthy adults were deeply sequenced to estimate repertoire size and the extent of clonotype sharing between individuals. On the study overall, not on this receptor specifically: Sampling was limited to blood, and TCR repertoires in tissue likely differ from TCR repertoires in blood. When a few donors were compared, the shared fraction of clonotypes was roughly 5% for naive CD4, approximately 3.5% for naive CD8, 2% to 2.5% for memory CD4, and less than 0.45% for memory CD8. Clonotypes shared by all four sorted-subset donors showed higher generation probabilities than non-shared clonotypes. Because the study included a small number of donors, the genetic and exposure-history diversity represented was limited. Pairwise subsampling led to the expectation that sequencing depth would affect the degree of clonotype sharing among donors. Naive subsets generally had larger estimated clonotype richness than memory subsets. Incomplete sequencing was indicated by rarefaction of sorted-subset datasets, despite the large sequencing depth.

Trimming costs V 5 bases and J 0 bases, and their ends lie 16 bases apart. From a lookup of the germline V gene (reference sequence), CDR1 and CDR2 are GTSNPN and SVGIG. From cysteine to phenylalanine, the CDR3 is 15 amino acids long. The retained sequence is limited to the CDR3, 45 bases, with the frame set at the first base. With regard to this clone: Its specific antigen is unknown. Base qualities are not recorded, but no much larger clone differs from it by a single base.

The donors were healthy, HIV-negative adults who had no recently reported acute infections or vaccinations. All donors were Caucasian adults living in Nashville, Tennessee, USA. CD4+ T cells were enriched by magnetic negative selection; naive cells were then positively selected on CD45RA, and the negative fraction formed the memory subset. Blood was collected by leukapheresis, and PBMCs were isolated by Ficoll-Histopaque density gradient centrifugation and then cryopreserved in liquid nitrogen vapor phase. Analytical flow cytometry was used to check the purity and quantity of every magnetically sorted T cell population. Genomic DNA was isolated from every sorted fraction and measured by UV absorbance on a Nanodrop 2000c. Using the deep immunoSEQ assay, TCR CDR3 regions were amplified from genomic DNA by multiplex PCR. For each cell subset, the extracted genomic DNA was distributed evenly across all wells of several immunoSEQ 96-well plates, and each plate served as one replicate. For sorted subsets, 200 to 250 ng of genomic DNA, equivalent to tens of thousands of T cell genomes, went into each replicate PCR. Purified libraries were measured with a Qubit 3.0 fluorometer, size-checked on a Bioanalyzer 2100, and measured again with the KAPA Library Quantification kit. Every immunoSEQ 96-well plate was sequenced on a separate single-read 150-cycle Illumina NextSeq 550 flow cell. In the authors' own workflow: Because only junctional sequences without quality scores were contained in the immunoSEQ output, filtering matching that applied to full-length reads could not be performed. Sequences were annotated with PyIR, a Python wrapper for IgBLAST v1.9, and V/J genes and CDR3 were assigned using IMGT germline references. Reads were removed for weak V/J assignments (E-value above 1e-6), missing CDR3, stop codons, out-of-frame junctions, or ambiguous translated residues. A V3J clonotype was defined by an identical inferred V gene, J gene, and CDR3 amino acid sequence. Percentage overlap between repertoires was calculated by dividing the number of shared unique clonotypes by the size of the smaller repertoire. Richness of each repertoire was evaluated using RTK rarefaction, the Chao1 estimator, and Recon v2.1 estimates of unobserved clonotypes. For all TCRbeta clonotypes obtained by the gDNA method from a few donors, generation probabilities were computed with OLGA. TCRdb mirrors the immuneACCESS table, restricted to in-frame sequences. Some clones are absent from its copies; in checked studies, under half trace to an unresolved V gene, and the reason for the others is unknown. V and J calls and clone size are those listed in that table; D and trimming were worked out from the DNA. The sample yields about 1.5 million clones; 98% were counted once. Around 0.45% of the sample is taken by the ten largest.

The TCR originated in a man aged 30 to 39 in good health. The receptor chain draws on TRBV30 and TRBJ1-2; the D gene is not confidently resolved. Material: naive CD4+ T cells sorted from blood. The cell subset or site label for this specimen denotes: CD45RA+ positively selected. Read as DNA, the sequence is TGTGCCTGGGGCACCCAGCCAGCCACTAACTATGGCTACACCTTC. This codes for CAWGTQPATNYGYTF.